This T cell receptor beta chain was identified in a study of T cell clusters in autoimmune cytopenias. CDR1 is MNHEY and CDR2 is SVGAGI in the germline V gene. The length of the CDR3 is 15 residues. Multiplex touch-down PCR amplified TRB using TRB-A and TRB-B pools in one tube. TCRdb re-called the multiplex PCR reads and shows each CDR3 protein once, DNA omitted. The specimen's table records fewer than 6,000 distinct CDR3 sequences. Some 40,000 genome equivalents of blood DNA were amplified for TRB. This sample was also put to use in a study of T cell repertoires in aging, cancer and after chemotherapy.

This rearrangement joins TRBV6-5 to TRBJ1-1; TCRdb's assignment of TRBD1 cannot be checked, as there is no DNA. The sample was peripheral blood. The clonotype originates from a human donor in good health. The CDR3 loop reads CASSPGIGRRLEAFF.